This entry lists 32 T cell receptor beta chains sequenced from one sample in a study of cytomegalovirus exposure and HLA in healthy donors. 13 Jbeta primers and 60 Vbeta primers were used for the PCR. Generated by immunoSEQ multiplex PCR, the TCRdb table keeps only in-frame clones and is missing some. Of 150,000 to 250,000 clones listed, roughly 79% are singletons. The sequenced sample was PBMCs. These receptors originate from a man aged 30 to 45 in good health and CMV-seronegative.

The chain employs TRBV5-6 and TRBJ2-7, with 7 bases matching TRBD2. This CDR3 has 15 amino acids. V was clipped by 4 bases and J by 3 bases; unmatched bases: 10. Germline CDR1 SGHDT, CDR2 YYEEEE. CDR3 sequence: CASSGRDYSNYEQYF. The CDR3 DNA follows: TGTGCCAGCAGCGGCCGGGACTACAGCAACTACGAGCAGTACTTC.

The V gene is TRBV5-6, the J gene TRBJ1-5; 10 bases are shared with TRBD1. After removal of 4 bases from V and 6 bases from J, the junction contained 4 bases not matched to a gene. Per the germline V gene, CDR1 is SGHDT and CDR2 is YYEEEE. The CDR3 is 14 amino acids. The CDR3, as DNA: TGTGCCAGCAGCGGTGGGACAGGGGCTCAGCCCCAGCATTTT. This sequence encodes CASSGGTGAQPQHF.

This clone was seen only a few times. The chain joins TRBV5-4 to TRBJ1-1, with D possibly being TRBD1 (6 bases). This CDR3 region has 13 residues. Germline V gene lookup returns CDR1 SGHNT and CDR2 YYREEE (reference sequence). V gave up 3 bases and J gave up 5 bases, with 11 bases separating them. CDR3 sequence reads: CASSYVRGTEAFF. The CDR3 DNA follows: TGTGCCAGCAGCTATGTCAGGGGAACTGAAGCTTTCTTT.

This clone was observed a handful of times. This chain uses TRBV11-3 with TRBJ2-7, with 8 nucleotides matching TRBD1. The CDR3 has 13 residues. Germline values: CDR1 SGHNT, CDR2 YENEEA. The ends lost 3 bases at V and 5 bases at J; junction bases unmatched: 3. The CDR3 region is CASSFRGLDEQYF. In DNA form, the CDR3 reads TGTGCCAGCAGCTTCAGGGGGCTCGACGAGCAGTACTTC.

V usage is TRBV18 and J usage is TRBJ2-3, with D possibly matching TRBD1 (5 bases). V lost 1 base and J 6 bases, leaving 8 bases between the germline ends. In germline, CDR1 is KGHSH, CDR2 LQKENI. The CDR3 sequence is 13 residues long. In DNA form, the CDR3 reads TGTGCCAGCTCACCACAGGACAAGGATACGCAGTATTTT. Protein: CASSPQDKDTQYF.

This chain joins TRBV11-2 and TRBJ2-4; 14 nucleotides align to TRBD2. The CDR3 totals 17 residues. After removal of 4 bases from V and 7 bases from J, the junction contained 9 bases not matched to a gene. Germline values: CDR1 SGHAT, CDR2 FQNNGV. Here the CDR3 DNA reads TGTGCCAGCAGCTGGGGGGGACTAGCGGGAGAGAGGAACATTCAGTACTTC. This encodes CASSWGGLAGERNIQYF.

The CDR3 reads CASSEGAWMVKNTEAFF. CDR3 nucleotides: TGTGCCAGCAGTGAAGGGGCATGGATGGTGAAGAACACTGAAGCTTTCTTT. The J gene is TRBJ1-1, the V gene TRBV6-1, with unresolved D. The germline gives CDR1 MNHNS, CDR2 SASEGT. Trimming removed 1 base at V and 1 base at J, with 16 bases between. This CDR3 region has 17 residues.

The J gene is TRBJ2-1, the V gene TRBV7-3; D is possibly TRBD2 (5 bases). The V gene lost 1 base and the J gene lost 10 bases, with 11 bases spanning the gap. CDR3 size: 13 residues. Germline V CDR1 and CDR2: SGHTA, FQGTGA. CDR3 sequence reads: CASSLKDGGEQFF. The CDR3 nucleotides read TGTGCCAGCAGCTTAAAGGACGGAGGCGAGCAGTTCTTC.

This clone occurred a few times. This chain connects TRBV6-1 to TRBJ2-7, with 10 bases identical to TRBD1. This CDR3 spans 15 amino acids. Germline lookup yields CDR1 MNHNS and CDR2 SASEGT. Losses at the gene ends were 4 bases for V and 4 bases for J; bases not matched to a gene: 7. This CDR3 reads CASSAPRDRGYEQYF. The DNA for the CDR3 is TGTGCCAGCAGTGCACCCCGGGACAGGGGTTACGAGCAGTACTTC.

This clone was detected once. The CDR3 sequence is CASSLVGFGTGELFF. CDR3 nucleotide sequence: TGCGCCAGCAGCTTGGTCGGGTTTGGGACCGGGGAGCTGTTTTTT. This chain connects TRBV5-1 to TRBJ2-2; D unresolved. Germline V gene data show CDR1 as SGHRS and CDR2 as YFSETQ. V lost 0 bases and J lost 5, with 11 bases in between. The CDR3 is 15 amino acids.

The rearrangement joins TRBV13 to TRBJ2-5, with 8 bases fitting TRBD2. V was pared by 0 bases and J by 5 bases, with 5 bases of the junction left unmatched. This CDR3 region has 15 residues. Germline CDR1 is PRHDT and CDR2 is FYEKMQ (reference sequence). CDR3 protein: CASSLGLSGVETQYF. The CDR3 bases are TGTGCCAGCAGCTTAGGCCTTAGCGGGGTGGAGACCCAGTACTTC.

V and J are TRBV11-2 and TRBJ2-1; TRBD2 matches at 11 bases. The CDR3 is 16 residues long. J gave up 4 bases and V 1 base, and 3 bases lay outside the gene matches. CDR1 is SGHAT, CDR2 FQNNGV, per germline. The CDR3 nucleotides read TGTGCCAGCAGCTTAGGACTAGCGGGAAGATACAATGAGCAGTTCTTC. Protein: CASSLGLAGRYNEQFF.

This sequence joins TRBV2 and TRBJ1-2, with TRBD1 as a possible D gene (6 bases). Germline values: CDR1 SNHLY, CDR2 FYNNEI. The CDR3 sequence is 15 residues long. V was shortened by 9 bases and J by 7 bases, with 24 bases between the two germline ends. The CDR3 DNA is TGTGCCAGAGAGGGTTTCGACAGGCGGAGATTTGGCTACACCTTC. Translation: CAREGFDRRRFGYTF.

The chain links TRBV10-3 to TRBJ1-2; D remains ambiguous. This CDR3 spans 14 amino acids. Trimming took off 0 bases at V and 7 bases at J, with 12 bases between the two ends. CDR1 is ENHRY, CDR2 SYGVKD, per germline. The CDR3 is CAISESERLLGYTF. The CDR3 nucleotides are TGTGCCATCAGTGAGTCGGAGAGGCTCCTTGGCTACACCTTC.

This clone was recorded only once. The gene calls are TRBV18 and TRBJ1-2; a possible D gene is TRBD1 (5 bases). The CDR3 runs to 15 residues. Germline assignment: CDR1 KGHSH and CDR2 LQKENI. The ends were cut back, 0 bases at V and 5 bases at J, with 13 bases in the middle. The CDR3: CASSPPAGTRYGYTF. The CDR3 DNA sequence: TGTGCCAGCTCACCACCGGCAGGGACTAGGTATGGCTACACCTTC. Supplemented by reference TRBV18 and TRBJ1-2, the full variable domain reads NAGVMQNPRHLVRRRGQEARLRCSPMKGHSHVYWYRQLPEEGLKFMVYLQKENIIDESGMPKERFSAEFPKEGPSILRIQQVVRGDSAAYFCASSPPAGTRYGYTFGSGTRLTVV.

The chain is built from TRBV28 and TRBJ2-5; TRBD1 might be the D (5 bases). The germline V gene has CDR1 MDHEN and CDR2 SYDVKM. The CDR3 totals 14 residues. Between the trimmed V and J ends, which lost 2 bases and 4 bases, there was a span of 11 bases. The CDR3 coding sequence is TGTGCCAGCAGTTTACTACGCCAGGGAGAGACCCAGTACTTC. Encoded protein: CASSLLRQGETQYF.

The gene calls are TRBV19 and TRBJ2-3; D possibly corresponds to TRBD1 (6 bases). This CDR3 spans 15 amino acids. Trimming shortened V by 5 bases and J by 0 bases, and 12 bases separated the two germline ends. Germline assignment: CDR1 LNHDA and CDR2 SQIVND (reference sequence). CDR3 DNA: TGTGCCAGTAGTTTGGACAGTTCTAGCACAGATACGCAGTATTTT. It is translated as CASSLDSSSTDTQYF.

The chain couples TRBV19 to TRBJ2-5; 10 bases line up with TRBD2. The CDR3 contains 16 residues. The V gene end was trimmed by 8 bases and the J gene end by 1 base; junction bases not matched to a gene: 10. CDR1 is LNHDA and CDR2 is SQIVND in the germline V gene (reference sequence). CDR3 region: CASGAGTSDLQETQYF. CDR3 in DNA: TGTGCCAGTGGCGCCGGGACTAGCGACCTCCAAGAGACCCAGTACTTC.

The chain uses TRBV29-1 and TRBJ2-7; perhaps TRBD2 as D (6 bases). Trimming cost V 4 bases and J 3 bases, with 13 bases left between them. This CDR3 spans 13 amino acids. CDR1 and CDR2 from the germline V gene are SQVTM and ANQGSEA. Here the CDR3 reads CSVGGVGGYEQYF. CDR3 in DNA: TGCAGCGTTGGCGGGGTCGGAGGCTACGAGCAGTACTTC.

The CDR3 nucleotides are TGTGCCAGCAGTGGGGGGAGCGGGAGACAAGAGACCCAGTACTTC. Protein: CASSGGSGRQETQYF. V usage is TRBV28 and J usage is TRBJ2-5, with 8 nucleotides matching TRBD2. The germline V gene encodes CDR1 MDHEN and CDR2 SYDVKM. The CDR3 sequence is 15 residues long. V lost 5 bases and J lost 2; bases outside the gene matches: 7.

This chain links TRBV10-1 with TRBJ2-3, with 9 nucleotides matching TRBD1. The CDR3 spans 15 residues. From germline, CDR1 is WNHNN and CDR2 SYGVQD (reference sequence). Trimming took 0 bases from V and 4 from J; bases not matched to a gene: 2. As DNA, the CDR3 is TGCGCCAGCAGTGAGTCCGGGACAGGGCCAGATACGCAGTATTTT. The encoded protein is CASSESGTGPDTQYF.

The rearrangement joins TRBV14 to TRBJ1-1, with D maybe TRBD1 (6 bases). V lost 0 bases to trimming and J lost 8 bases, with 10 bases between them. Germline V CDR1 and CDR2: SGHDN, FVKESK. This CDR3 has 13 amino acids. The CDR3 DNA follows: TGTGCCAGCAGCCAAGACTTGGGGGCCGAAGCTTTCTTT. Residues: CASSQDLGAEAFF.

This clone was recorded once. The chain has TRBV11-2 and TRBJ2-7, with D maybe TRBD2 (6 bases). The CDR3 contains 17 residues. CDR1 is SGHAT, CDR2 FQNNGV, per germline. V lost 0 bases and J lost 0, with 15 bases in between. The CDR3: CASSLDFWGESSYEQYF. For the CDR3, the DNA is TGTGCCAGCAGCTTAGACTTCTGGGGGGAGAGCTCCTACGAGCAGTACTTC.

This clone was seen a handful of times. V is TRBV28 and J is TRBJ1-2; D gene unclear. Germline V gene lookup returns CDR1 MDHEN and CDR2 SYDVKM. V was clipped by 7 bases and J by 6 bases, with 15 bases between them. The CDR3 sequence is 13 residues long. This chain's CDR3 is CASTQLLRDGYTF. DNA for the CDR3: TGTGCCAGCACCCAACTCCTCCGGGATGGCTACACCTTC.

The chain is built from TRBV27 and TRBJ2-7, with D maybe TRBD1 (5 bases). Trimming pared 4 bases from V and 2 bases from J, leaving 12 bases between. The CDR3 is 14 amino acids. Germline V gene sequence: CDR1 MNHEY, CDR2 SMNVEV (reference sequence). CDR3 in DNA: TGTGCCAGCAGTTCGAGCAGGGTCACCTACGAGCAGTACTTC. This translates into CASSSSRVTYEQYF.

The chain joins TRBV5-1 to TRBJ2-7; 9 bases match TRBD2. Trimming removed 0 bases from V and 4 bases from J; junction bases left unmatched: 5. In germline, CDR1 is SGHRS, CDR2 YFSETQ. The CDR3 is made up of 15 amino acids. CDR3: CASSLDLAGAYEQYF. The CDR3 nucleotides are TGCGCCAGCAGCTTGGATTTAGCGGGAGCGTACGAGCAGTACTTC.

The chain combines TRBV7-3 with TRBJ2-2, with 8 bases lining up with TRBD1. CDR3 length: 15 residues. The germline gives CDR1 SGHTA, CDR2 FQGTGA. Unmatched junction bases numbered 3, after V lost 2 bases and J lost 4 bases. CDR3 region: CASSLGRGLTGELFF. CDR3 coding DNA: TGTGCCAGCAGCTTAGGCAGGGGGCTCACCGGGGAGCTGTTTTTT.

As concerns this clone: This sample also contains other DNA sequences that code for the same CDR3. The chain carries TRBV9 and TRBJ2-1; perhaps TRBD2 as D (5 bases). Trimming took 0 bases from V and 4 from J, leaving 8 bases between them. Germline-derived CDR1 and CDR2 are SGDLS and YYNGEE. The CDR3 has 14 amino acids. CDR3 residues: CASSVVGGYNEQFF. Here the CDR3 DNA reads TGTGCCAGCAGCGTAGTCGGAGGATACAATGAGCAGTTCTTC.

J is TRBJ2-5 and V is TRBV2, with D possibly matching TRBD2 (6 bases). In germline, CDR1 is SNHLY, CDR2 FYNNEI. The CDR3 is 15 residues long. V shed 1 base and J shed 4 bases, with 13 bases lying between them. In DNA, the CDR3 is TGTGCCAGCAGTGAAGTCGGGAGCCCCCCAGAGACCCAGTACTTC. Translation: CASSEVGSPPETQYF.

For the CDR3, the DNA is TGTGCCAGCTGGGGGGTGTCGGATGAACCCCAGCATTTT. Translated: CASWGVSDEPQHF. J is TRBJ1-5 and V is TRBV2; perhaps TRBD1 as D (5 bases). Germline CDR1 reads SNHLY; CDR2 reads FYNNEI. The CDR3 extends over 13 amino acids. V lost 8 bases and J 10 bases, leaving 18 bases between the germline ends. The full variable domain, with the rest looked up from reference TRBV2 and TRBJ1-5, is EPEVTQTPSHQVTQMGQEVILRCVPISNHLYFYWYRQILGQKVEFLVSFYNNEISEKSEIFDDQFSVERPDGSNFTLKIRSTKLEDSAMYFCASWGVSDEPQHFGDGTRLSIL.

The chain joins TRBV28 to TRBJ1-1, with 7 bases identical to TRBD1. The CDR3 covers 14 residues. Trimming at V came to 6 bases and at J to 7 bases, leaving 11 bases not matched to a gene. CDR1 MDHEN and CDR2 SYDVKM come from the germline V gene. The CDR3 nucleotides read TGTGCCAGCAGATCATACAGGGGCGCCAATGAAGCTTTCTTT. Encoded protein: CASRSYRGANEAFF.

V is TRBV19 and J is TRBJ2-1; 8 bases agree with TRBD1. The CDR3 loop spans 18 amino acids. The J segment lost 4 bases and the V segment lost 7 bases, leaving 18 bases of the junction unmatched. The V gene's germline CDR1 is LNHDA and CDR2 SQIVND (reference sequence). The CDR3 bases are TGTGCCAGTACCCAACTTTTAACCCGGGACAGGTATTACAATGAGCAGTTCTTC. It encodes CASTQLLTRDRYYNEQFF.